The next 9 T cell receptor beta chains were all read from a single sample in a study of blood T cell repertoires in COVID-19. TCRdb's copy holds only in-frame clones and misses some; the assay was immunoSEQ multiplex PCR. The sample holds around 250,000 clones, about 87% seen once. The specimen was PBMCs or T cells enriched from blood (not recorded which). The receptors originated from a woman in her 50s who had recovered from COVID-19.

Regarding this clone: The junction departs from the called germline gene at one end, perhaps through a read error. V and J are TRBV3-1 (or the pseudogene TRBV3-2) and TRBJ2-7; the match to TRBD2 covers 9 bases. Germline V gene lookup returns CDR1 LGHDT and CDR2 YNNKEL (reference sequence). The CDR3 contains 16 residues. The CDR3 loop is CVNGGGRVINSYEQYF. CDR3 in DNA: TGCGTAAATGGCGGCGGGAGGGTTATCAACTCCTACGAGCAGTACTTC.

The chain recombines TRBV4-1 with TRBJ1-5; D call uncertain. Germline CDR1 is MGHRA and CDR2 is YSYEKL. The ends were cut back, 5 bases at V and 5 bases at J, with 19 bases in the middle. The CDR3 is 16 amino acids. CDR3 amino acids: CASSSNREGSDQPQHF. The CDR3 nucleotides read TGCGCCAGCAGCTCAAATCGGGAGGGCAGTGATCAGCCCCAGCATTTT.

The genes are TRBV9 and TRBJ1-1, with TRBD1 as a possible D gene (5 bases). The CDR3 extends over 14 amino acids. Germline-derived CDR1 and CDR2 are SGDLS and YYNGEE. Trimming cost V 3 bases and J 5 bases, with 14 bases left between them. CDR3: CASSGQLGGTEAFF. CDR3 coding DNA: TGTGCCAGCAGCGGACAGCTAGGTGGTACTGAAGCTTTCTTT.

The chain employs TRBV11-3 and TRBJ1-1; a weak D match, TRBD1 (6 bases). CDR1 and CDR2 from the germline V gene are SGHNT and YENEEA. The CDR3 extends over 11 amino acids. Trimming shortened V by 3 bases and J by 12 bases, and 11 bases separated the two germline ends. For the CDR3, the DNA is TGTGCCAGCAGCTTCGGGGGGGCGACTTTCTTT. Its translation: CASSFGGATFF.

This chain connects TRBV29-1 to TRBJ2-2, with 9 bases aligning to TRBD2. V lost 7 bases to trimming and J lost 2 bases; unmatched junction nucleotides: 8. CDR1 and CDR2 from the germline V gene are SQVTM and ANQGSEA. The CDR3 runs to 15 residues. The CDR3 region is CSAGSGSKNTGELFF. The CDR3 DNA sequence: TGCAGCGCCGGTAGCGGGAGTAAAAACACCGGGGAGCTGTTTTTT.

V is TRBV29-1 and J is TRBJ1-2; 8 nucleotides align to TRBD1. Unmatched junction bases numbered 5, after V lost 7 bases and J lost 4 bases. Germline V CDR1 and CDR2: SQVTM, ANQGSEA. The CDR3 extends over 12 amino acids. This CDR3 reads CSGKTGAYGYTF. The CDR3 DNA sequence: TGCAGCGGAAAGACAGGGGCCTATGGCTACACCTTC.

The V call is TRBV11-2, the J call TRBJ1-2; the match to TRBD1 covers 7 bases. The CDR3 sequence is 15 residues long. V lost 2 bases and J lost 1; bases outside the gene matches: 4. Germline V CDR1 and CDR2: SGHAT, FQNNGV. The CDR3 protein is CASSLWDRDNYGYTF. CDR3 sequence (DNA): TGTGCCAGCAGCTTATGGGACAGAGATAACTATGGCTACACCTTC. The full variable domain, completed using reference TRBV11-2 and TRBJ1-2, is EAGVAQSPRYKIIEKRQSVAFWCNPISGHATLYWYQQILGQGPKLLIQFQNNGVVDDSQLPKDRFSAERLKGVDSTLKIQPAKLEDSAVYLCASSLWDRDNYGYTFGSGTRLTVV.

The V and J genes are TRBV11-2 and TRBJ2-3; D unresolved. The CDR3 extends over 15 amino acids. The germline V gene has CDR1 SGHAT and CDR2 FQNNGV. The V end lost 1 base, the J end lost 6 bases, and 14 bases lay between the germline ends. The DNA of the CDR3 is TGTGCCAGCAGCTTAGGTGAATGGTCGAGGGATACGCAGTATTTT. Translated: CASSLGEWSRDTQYF.

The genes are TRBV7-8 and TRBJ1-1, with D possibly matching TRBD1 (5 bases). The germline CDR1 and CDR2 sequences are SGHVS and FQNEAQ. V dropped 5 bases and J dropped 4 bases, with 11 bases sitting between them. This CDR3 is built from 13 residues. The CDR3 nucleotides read TGTGCCAGCAGCCCAGGGCGTGCCACTGAAGCTTTCTTT. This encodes CASSPGRATEAFF.